This T cell receptor (beta chain) is from a study of blood T cell repertoires in COVID-19. Study background: Samples representing acute and convalescent COVID-19 were sourced from the United States, Italy and Spain. Nucleic acid was either cDNA or gDNA, and it came from T cells, B-cell-depleted T cells, or PBMCs.

CDR1 SGHTA and CDR2 FQGNSA come from the germline V gene. V was trimmed by 1 base and J by 5 bases, leaving 11 bases between them. The CDR3 is 14 residues long. How the authors handled the data: Reference gene primer amplification in the assay estimated nucleated cell counts. This table comes from immunoSEQ multiplex PCR, and its TCRdb copy is limited to in-frame clones, with some not included. The V and J calls and clone size come from that table; D and trimming were worked out from the DNA. The sample lists 75,000 to 85,000 clones, 88% occurring once. The sample taken for sequencing was peripheral blood. This clonotype was sampled from a human donor in a cohort sampled during active COVID-19. V is TRBV7-2 and J is TRBJ2-5, with D tentatively TRBD1 (6 bases). The CDR3 region has the DNA TGTGCCAGCAGCTTAGATACAGGGCGGGAGACCCAGTACTTC. It translates to CASSLDTGRETQYF.